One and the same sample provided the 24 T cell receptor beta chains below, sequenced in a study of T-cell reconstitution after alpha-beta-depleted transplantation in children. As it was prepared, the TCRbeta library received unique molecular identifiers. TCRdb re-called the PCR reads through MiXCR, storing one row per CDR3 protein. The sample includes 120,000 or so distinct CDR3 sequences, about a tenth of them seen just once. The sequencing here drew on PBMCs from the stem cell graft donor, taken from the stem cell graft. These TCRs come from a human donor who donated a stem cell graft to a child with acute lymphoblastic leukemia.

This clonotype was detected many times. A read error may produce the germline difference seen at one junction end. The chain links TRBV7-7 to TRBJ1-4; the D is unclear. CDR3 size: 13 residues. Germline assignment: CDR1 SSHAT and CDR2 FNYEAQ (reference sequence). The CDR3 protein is CASSRVAGEKLFF. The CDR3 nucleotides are TGTGCTAGCAGCCGCGTGGCGGGGGAAAAACTGTTTTTT.

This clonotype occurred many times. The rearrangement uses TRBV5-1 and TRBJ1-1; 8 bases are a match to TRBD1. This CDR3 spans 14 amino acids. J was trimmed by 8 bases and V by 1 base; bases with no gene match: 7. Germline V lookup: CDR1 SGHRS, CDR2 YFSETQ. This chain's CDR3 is CASSLISGGKEAFF. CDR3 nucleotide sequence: TGCGCCAGCAGCTTGATTTCAGGGGGCAAGGAAGCTTTCTTT.

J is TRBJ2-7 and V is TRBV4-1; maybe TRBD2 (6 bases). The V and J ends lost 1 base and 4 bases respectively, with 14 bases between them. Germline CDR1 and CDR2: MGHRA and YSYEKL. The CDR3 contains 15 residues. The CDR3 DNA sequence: TGCGCCAGCAGCCAAGGATCGGGAGCAATTTACGAGCAGTACTTC. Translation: CASSQGSGAIYEQYF.

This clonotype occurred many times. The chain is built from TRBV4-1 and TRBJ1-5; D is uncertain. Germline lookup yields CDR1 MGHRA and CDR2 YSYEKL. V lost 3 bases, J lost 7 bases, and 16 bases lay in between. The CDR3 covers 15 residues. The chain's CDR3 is CASSHPTREGQPQHF. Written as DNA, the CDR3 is TGCGCCAGCAGCCATCCCACTAGGGAGGGCCAGCCCCAGCATTTT.

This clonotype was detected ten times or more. The DNA for the CDR3 is TGCGCCAGCAGCCAAGATCGGTCGTCAGGGCACTACCAAGAGACCCAGTACTTC. Translation: CASSQDRSSGHYQETQYF. This sequence joins TRBV4-1 and TRBJ2-5, with D possibly matching TRBD1 (5 bases). CDR1 is MGHRA and CDR2 is YSYEKL in the germline V gene. The CDR3 runs to 18 residues. The germline V and J ends were trimmed by 0 bases and 0 bases, with 17 bases remaining between them.

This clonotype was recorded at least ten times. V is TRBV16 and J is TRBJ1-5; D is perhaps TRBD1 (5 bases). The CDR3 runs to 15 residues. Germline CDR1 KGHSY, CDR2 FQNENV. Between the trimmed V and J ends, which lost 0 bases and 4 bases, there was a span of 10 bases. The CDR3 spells CASSQSAAGNQPQHF. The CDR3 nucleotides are TGTGCCAGCAGCCAATCGGCGGCAGGGAATCAGCCCCAGCATTTT.

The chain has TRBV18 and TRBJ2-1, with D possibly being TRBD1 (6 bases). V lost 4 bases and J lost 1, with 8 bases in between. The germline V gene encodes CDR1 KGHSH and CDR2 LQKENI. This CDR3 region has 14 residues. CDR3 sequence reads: CASSRDRSYNEQFF. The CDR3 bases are TGTGCCAGCTCACGCGACAGGTCCTACAATGAGCAGTTCTTC. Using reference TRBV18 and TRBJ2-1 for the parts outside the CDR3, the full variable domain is NAGVMQNPRHLVRRRGQEARLRCSPMKGHSHVYWYRQLPEEGLKFMVYLQKENIIDESGMPKERFSAEFPKEGPSILRIQQVVRGDSAAYFCASSRDRSYNEQFFGPGTRLTVL.

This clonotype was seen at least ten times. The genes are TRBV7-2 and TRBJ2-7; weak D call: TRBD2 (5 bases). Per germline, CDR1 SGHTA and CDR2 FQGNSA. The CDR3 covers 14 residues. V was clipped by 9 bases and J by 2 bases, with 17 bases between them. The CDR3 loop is CASKKEGLAYEQYF. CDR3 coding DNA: TGTGCCAGTAAAAAGGAAGGACTGGCCTACGAGCAGTACTTC. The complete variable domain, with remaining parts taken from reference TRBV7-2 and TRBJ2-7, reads GAGVSQSPSNKVTEKGKDVELRCDPISGHTALYWYRQSLGQGLEFLIYFQGNSAPDKSGLPSDRFSAERTGGSVSTLTIQRTQQEDSAVYLCASKKEGLAYEQYFGPGTRLTVT.

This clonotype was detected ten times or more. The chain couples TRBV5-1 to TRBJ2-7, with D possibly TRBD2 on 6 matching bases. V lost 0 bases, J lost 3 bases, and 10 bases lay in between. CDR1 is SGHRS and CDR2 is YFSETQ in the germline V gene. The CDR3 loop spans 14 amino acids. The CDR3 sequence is CASSLASGVYEQYF. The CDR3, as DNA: TGCGCCAGCAGCTTGGCGTCGGGAGTCTACGAGCAGTACTTC. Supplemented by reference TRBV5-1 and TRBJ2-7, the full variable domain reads KAGVTQTPRYLIKTRGQQVTLSCSPISGHRSVSWYQQTPGQGLQFLFEYFSETQRNKGNFPGRFSGRQFSNSRSEMNVSTLELGDSALYLCASSLASGVYEQYFGPGTRLTVT.

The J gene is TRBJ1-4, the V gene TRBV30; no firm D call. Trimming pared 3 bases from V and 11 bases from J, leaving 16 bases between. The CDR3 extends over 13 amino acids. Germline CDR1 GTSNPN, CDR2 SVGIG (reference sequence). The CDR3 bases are TGTGCCTGGAGACCAGGACCCCGAGACAAACTGTTTTTT. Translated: CAWRPGPRDKLFF.

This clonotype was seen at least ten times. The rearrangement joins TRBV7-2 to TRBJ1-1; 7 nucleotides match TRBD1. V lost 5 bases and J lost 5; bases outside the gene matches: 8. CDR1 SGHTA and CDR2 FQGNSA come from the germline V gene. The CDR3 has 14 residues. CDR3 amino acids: CASSQLTGLTEAFF. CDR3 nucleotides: TGTGCCAGCAGCCAGTTGACAGGGCTGACTGAAGCTTTCTTT.

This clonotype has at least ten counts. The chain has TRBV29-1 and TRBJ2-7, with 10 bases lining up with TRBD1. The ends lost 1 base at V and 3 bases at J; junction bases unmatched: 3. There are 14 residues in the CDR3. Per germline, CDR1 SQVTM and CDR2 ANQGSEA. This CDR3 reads CSVEGQGAVYEQYF. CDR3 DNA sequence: TGCAGCGTTGAAGGACAGGGGGCCGTCTACGAGCAGTACTTC.

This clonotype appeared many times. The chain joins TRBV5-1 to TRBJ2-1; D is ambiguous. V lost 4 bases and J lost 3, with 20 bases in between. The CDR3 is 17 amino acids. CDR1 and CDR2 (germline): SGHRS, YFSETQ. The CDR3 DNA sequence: TGCGCCAGCAGCCCCTTAGGTCGGTCGGGTTTCTACAATGAGCAGTTCTTC. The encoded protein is CASSPLGRSGFYNEQFF.

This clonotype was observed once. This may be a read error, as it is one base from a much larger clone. Here the CDR3 DNA reads TGTACCAGCAGCTTAGGGCAGGGTCGTGAAAACATTCAGTACTTC. Protein: CTSSLGQGRENIQYF. The chain couples TRBV7-2 to TRBJ2-4, with D perhaps TRBD1 (5 bases). The CDR3 is 15 amino acids. V lost 1 base and J lost 5, with 12 bases in between. The germline V gene encodes CDR1 SGHTA and CDR2 FQGNSA.

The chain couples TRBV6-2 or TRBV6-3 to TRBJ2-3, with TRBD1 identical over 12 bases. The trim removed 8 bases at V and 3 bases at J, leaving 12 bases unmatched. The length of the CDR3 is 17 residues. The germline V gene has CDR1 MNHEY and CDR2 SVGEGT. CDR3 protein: CASLGAPGQGATDTQYF. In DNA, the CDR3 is TGTGCCAGCCTAGGCGCCCCGGGACAGGGGGCAACAGATACGCAGTATTTT.

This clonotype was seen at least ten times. This chain's CDR3 is CASRAEPGPLGTGGNTIYF. The CDR3 nucleotides read TGCGCCAGCAGAGCAGAGCCGGGGCCGCTGGGGACAGGTGGAAACACCATATATTTT. This rearrangement joins TRBV5-1 to TRBJ1-3, with 8 bases that match TRBD1. The CDR3 consists of 19 residues. Germline assignment: CDR1 SGHRS and CDR2 YFSETQ. The junction had 19 bases not matched to a gene; V was cut back by 5 bases and J by 3 bases.

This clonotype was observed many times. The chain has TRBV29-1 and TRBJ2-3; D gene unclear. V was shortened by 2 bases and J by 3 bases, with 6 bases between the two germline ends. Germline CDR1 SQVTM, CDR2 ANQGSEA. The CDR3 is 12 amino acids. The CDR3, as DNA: TGCAGCGTTGAATTCGAGACAGATACGCAGTATTTT. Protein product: CSVEFETDTQYF.

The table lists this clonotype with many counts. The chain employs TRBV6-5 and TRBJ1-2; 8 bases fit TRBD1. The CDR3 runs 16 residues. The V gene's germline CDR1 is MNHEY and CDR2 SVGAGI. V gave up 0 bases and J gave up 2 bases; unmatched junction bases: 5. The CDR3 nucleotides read TGTGCCAGCAGTTACTCGGGATGGACAGGGAACTATGGCTACACCTTC. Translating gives CASSYSGWTGNYGYTF.

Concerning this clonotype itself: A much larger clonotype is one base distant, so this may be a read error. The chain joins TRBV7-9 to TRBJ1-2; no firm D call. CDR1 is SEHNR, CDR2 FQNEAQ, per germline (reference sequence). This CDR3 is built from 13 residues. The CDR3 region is CASGLVFNYGYTF. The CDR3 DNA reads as TGTGCCAGCGGCTTAGTTTTTAACTATGGCTACACCTTC.

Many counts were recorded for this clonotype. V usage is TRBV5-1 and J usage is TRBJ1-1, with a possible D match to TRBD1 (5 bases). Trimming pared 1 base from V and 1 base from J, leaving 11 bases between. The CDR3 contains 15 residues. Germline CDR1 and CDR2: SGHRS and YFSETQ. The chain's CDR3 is CASSLSTGGNTEAFF. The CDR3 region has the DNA TGCGCCAGCAGCTTGTCGACCGGGGGGAACACTGAAGCTTTCTTT.

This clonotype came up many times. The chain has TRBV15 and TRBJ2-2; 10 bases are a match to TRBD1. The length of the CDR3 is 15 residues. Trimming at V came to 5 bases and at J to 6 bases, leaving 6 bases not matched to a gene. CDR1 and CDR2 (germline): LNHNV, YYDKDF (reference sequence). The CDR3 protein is CATSLSGTGAGELFF. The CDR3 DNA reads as TGTGCCACCAGCTTGTCCGGGACAGGGGCCGGGGAGCTGTTTTTT.

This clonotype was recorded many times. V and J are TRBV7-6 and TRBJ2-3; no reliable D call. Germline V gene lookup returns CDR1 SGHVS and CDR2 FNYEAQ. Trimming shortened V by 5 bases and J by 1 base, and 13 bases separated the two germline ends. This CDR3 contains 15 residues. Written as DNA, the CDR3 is TGTGCCAGCAGCACAAGTTCGGGCGGCACAGATACGCAGTATTTT. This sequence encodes CASSTSSGGTDTQYF.

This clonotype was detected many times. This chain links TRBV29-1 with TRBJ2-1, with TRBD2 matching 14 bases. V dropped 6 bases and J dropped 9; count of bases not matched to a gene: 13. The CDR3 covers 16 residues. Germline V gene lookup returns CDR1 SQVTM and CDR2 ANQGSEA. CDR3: CSVTPGLAGVSGEQFF. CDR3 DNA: TGCAGCGTGACCCCGGGACTAGCGGGAGTGAGCGGTGAGCAGTTCTTC.

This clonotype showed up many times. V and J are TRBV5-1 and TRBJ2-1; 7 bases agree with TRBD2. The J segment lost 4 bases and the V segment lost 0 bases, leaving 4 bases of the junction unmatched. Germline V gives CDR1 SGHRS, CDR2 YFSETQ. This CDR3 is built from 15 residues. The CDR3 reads CASSLAAGPYNEQFF. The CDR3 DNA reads TGCGCCAGCAGCTTGGCAGCGGGACCTTACAATGAGCAGTTCTTC.